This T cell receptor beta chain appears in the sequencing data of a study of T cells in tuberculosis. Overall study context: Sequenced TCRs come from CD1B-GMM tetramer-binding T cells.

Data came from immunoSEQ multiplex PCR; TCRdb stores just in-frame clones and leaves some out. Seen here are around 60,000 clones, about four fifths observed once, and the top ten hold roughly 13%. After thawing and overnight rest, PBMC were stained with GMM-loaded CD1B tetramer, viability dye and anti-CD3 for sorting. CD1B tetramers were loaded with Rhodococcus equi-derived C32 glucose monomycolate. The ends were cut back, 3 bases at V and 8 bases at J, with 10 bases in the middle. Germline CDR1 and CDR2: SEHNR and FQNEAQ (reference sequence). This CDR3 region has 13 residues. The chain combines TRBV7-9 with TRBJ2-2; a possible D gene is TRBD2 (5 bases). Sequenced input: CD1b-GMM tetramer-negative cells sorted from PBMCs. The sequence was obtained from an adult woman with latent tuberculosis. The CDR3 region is CASSLRDGGELFF. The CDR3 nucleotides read TGTGCCAGCAGCTTGAGGGATGGAGGGGAGCTGTTTTTT.